These T cell receptor beta chains were read from a single sample in a study of blood T cells in healthy people across ages. TCRdb passed the 5' RACE reads through MiXCR, listing each CDR3 protein once. The sample includes 580,000 or so distinct CDR3 sequences, less than 60% of them seen just once. The specimen sequenced was blood. The receptors here all came from an elderly man in good health. Each CDR3 is given with its conserved first and last residue.

cdr3_aa j_call v_call
CASSRMGGWIDYEQYF TRBJ2-7 TRBV3-1
CSVAGTAAAFF TRBJ1-1 TRBV29-1
CSARERNGQYNSPLHF TRBJ1-6 TRBV20-1
CASSQRTDPARGGYTF TRBJ1-2 TRBV4-3
CAGSYIPGPGQPQHF TRBJ1-5 TRBV6-5
CASSPSGWGTKTTNEKLFF TRBJ1-4 TRBV9
CASSQDPGTAYGYTF TRBJ1-2 TRBV4-3
CASTDLTYEQYF NA TRBV6-5
CASSLGGAPYGYTF TRBJ1-2 TRBV5-6
CASSLSVGQGDEQYF TRBJ2-7 TRBV7-9
CASTTDSSSYNEQFF TRBJ2-1 TRBV7-2
CASSGGANYGYTF TRBJ1-2 TRBV2